These T cell receptor beta chains were read from a single sample in a study of CD8 T cells in ankylosing spondylitis. Via MiXCR, TCRdb re-called the 5' RACE reads, giving one row per CDR3 protein. The sample includes 250,000 or so distinct CDR3 sequences, over 9.5% of them seen just once. Sequenced material: blood, either unsorted or a sorted T cell fraction (not recorded which). All receptors come from a male donor with ankylosing spondylitis or in good health (not recorded which). Both conserved end residues are part of each CDR3. A D gene is named only where the DNA matches it firmly. Clone size is given for some rows only: seen once, a few or many times, or a class if the clone is expanded.

size	V	J	D	DNA	CDR3
few	TRBV11-2	TRBJ1-3	.	TGTGCCAGCAGCCCAGGGAACACTCTACTCCTCTCTGGAAACACCATATATTTT	CASSPGNTLLLSGNTIYF
many	TRBV4-2	TRBJ1-2	.	TGTGCCAGCAGCCAACCTGACGTCCGTAATGGCTACACCTTC	CASSQPDVRNGYTF
many	TRBV20-1	TRBJ1-4	.	TGCAGTGCTAGTCCCAGGGGTGTAAATGAAAAACTGTTTTTT	CSASPRGVNEKLFF
.	TRBV15	TRBJ1-2	TRBD1	TGTGCCACCAGCAGAGATGTTGACAGGGACAGGTCTACTAACTATGGCTACACCTTC	CATSRDVDRDRSTNYGYTF
.	TRBV20-1	TRBJ2-5	.	TGCAGTGCTCCTCCCCGGGGATCGGAGACCCAGTACTTC	CSAPPRGSETQYF
many	TRBV7-2	TRBJ1-5	.	TGTGCCAGCAGCTTAGTACGGGGAGGGCCCCAGCATTTT	CASSLVRGGPQHF
.	TRBV12-3/TRBV12-4	TRBJ1-5	TRBD1	TGTGCCAGCAGATCGGGACAGTGGAGCAATCAGCCCCAGCATTTT	CASRSGQWSNQPQHF
many	TRBV7-2	TRBJ2-3	TRBD2	TGTGCCAGCAGTAGACTAGCGGGAGGTATAGATACGCAGTATTTT	CASSRLAGGIDTQYF
many	TRBV29-1	TRBJ2-2	TRBD2	TGCAGCGTTGACCGGGGGGGCAACACCGGGGAGCTGTTTTTT	CSVDRGGNTGELFF
many	TRBV15	TRBJ2-5	.	TGTGCCAGCGGGGGCTCGTACCAAGAGACCCAGTACTTC	CASGGSYQETQYF
many	TRBV5-1	TRBJ2-3	TRBD2	TGCGCCAGCAGCTTGGAGACTAGCGGGACGACCACAGATACGCAGTATTTT	CASSLETSGTTTDTQYF
.	TRBV6-1	TRBJ2-3	.	TGTGCCAGCAGTCCCGTAACAAAGACTCTCGATAGTGATACGCAGTATTTT	CASSPVTKTLDSDTQYF
many	TRBV5-1	TRBJ2-3	TRBD1	TGCGCCAGCACGTCACAGGGGAAAATCACAGATACGCAGTATTTT	CASTSQGKITDTQYF
many	TRBV9	TRBJ2-1	TRBD2	TGTGCCAGCAGCGTAGGGACTAGCTGGGGTAATGAGCAGTTCTTC	CASSVGTSWGNEQFF
many	TRBV29-1	TRBJ2-7	.	TGCAGCGTTGAAAACACACTTTACGAGCAGTACTTC	CSVENTLYEQYF
many	TRBV7-2	TRBJ1-1	.	TGTGCCAGCAGTCCCATTCTTCTAGGGGAAGCTTTCTTT	CASSPILLGEAFF
few	TRBV6-1	TRBJ2-3	.	TGTGCCAGCAGTCCCTCACGGGAGCCCCCAGATACGCAGTATTTT	CASSPSREPPDTQYF
few	TRBV7-9	TRBJ2-1	.	TGTGCCAGCAGCCCCTCCCGGGGGCCTCAGCAATGGCAGTTCTTC	CASSPSRGPQQWQFF
few	TRBV18	TRBJ1-1	.	TGTGCCAGCTCACCACTTGGGGAAGGGAACACTGAAGCTTTCTTT	CASSPLGEGNTEAFF
many	TRBV30	TRBJ1-1	.	TGTGCCTGGAGTGTAGATAGGCCCCGTGAAGCTTTCTTT	CAWSVDRPREAFF
many	TRBV29-1	TRBJ2-3	.	TGCAGCGTTGAACAGGGCCGATTCACAGATACGCAGTATTTT	CSVEQGRFTDTQYF
many	TRBV12-3/TRBV12-4	TRBJ2-1	.	TGTGCCAGCAGTACCGATCAAGCGGCACCGCTACTCAATGAGCAGTTCTTC	CASSTDQAAPLLNEQFF
many	TRBV12-3/TRBV12-4	TRBJ2-7	.	TGTGCCAGCAGGCTGGATGGCGAGCAGTACTTC	CASRLDGEQYF
few	TRBV11-1	TRBJ2-5	TRBD2	TGTGCCAGCAGCTTAAGTCCGGGACTAGTGCTAGATCAAGAGACCCAGTACTTC	CASSLSPGLVLDQETQYF
many	TRBV10-2	TRBJ2-2	TRBD2	TGCGCCAGCACTCCTAGCGGGAACACCGGGGAGCTGTTTTTT	CASTPSGNTGELFF
many	TRBV7-2	TRBJ2-1	.	TGTGCCAGCAGCACGGGCCTAGTTTACAATGAGCAGTTCTTC	CASSTGLVYNEQFF
many	TRBV5-1	TRBJ2-2	TRBD1	TGCGCCAGCAGCCTCAGGGGGATCGGGGAGCTGTTTTTT	CASSLRGIGELFF
many	TRBV5-1	TRBJ2-2	TRBD2	TGCGCCAGCAGCCTTCGACTAGCGGGAGGTTCCGGGGAGCTGTTTTTT	CASSLRLAGGSGELFF
.	TRBV12-3/TRBV12-4	TRBJ2-5	.	TGTGCCAGCACCGACAGGAGGGGTCAAGAGACCCAGTACTTC	CASTDRRGQETQYF
many	TRBV20-1	TRBJ1-1	.	TGCAGTGCTAAGGTCGGGGGCGGGAGCACTGAAGCTTTCTTT	CSAKVGGGSTEAFF
few	TRBV18	TRBJ1-2	.	TGTGCCAGCTCACCAGGTCCCAGCAATAACTATGGCTACACCTTC	CASSPGPSNNYGYTF
many	TRBV4-1	TRBJ2-3	TRBD1	TGCGCCAGCAGCAGACCGACAGGGGTCACAGATACGCAGTATTTT	CASSRPTGVTDTQYF
many	TRBV20-1	TRBJ1-5	.	TGCAGTGCTCGAACGGAAACCAATCAGCCCCAGCATTTT	CSARTETNQPQHF
many	TRBV11-2	TRBJ2-1	.	TGTGCCAGCACCCCAGGGGGGGGAGGGCCAGGTGAGCAGTTCTTC	CASTPGGGGPGEQFF
many	TRBV20-1	TRBJ2-7	.	TGCAGTGCTAGATTTGGGCAGCTAACCTACGAGCAGTACTTC	CSARFGQLTYEQYF
many	TRBV28	TRBJ2-4	TRBD1	TGTGCCAGCAAGTCACCAGGGGGCGGCATTCAGTACTTC	CASKSPGGGIQYF
many	TRBV25-1	TRBJ1-1	TRBD1	TGTGCCAGCAGTGCCCTAAGACAGGGTAACACTGAAGCTTTCTTT	CASSALRQGNTEAFF
many	TRBV12-3/TRBV12-4	TRBJ1-5	TRBD1	TGTGCCAGCAGGTTACAGGGGAGCACCCAGCATTTT	CASRLQGSTQHF
.	TRBV20-1	TRBJ2-5	TRBD2	TGCAGCTTGACTAGCGGGAGGGGCCAAGAGACCCAGTACTTC	CSLTSGRGQETQYF
.	TRBV11-2	TRBJ2-1	.	TGTGCCAGCAGCTCCGGACTTGTTGAGGAGCAGTTCTTC	CASSSGLVEEQFF
many	TRBV4-1	TRBJ2-7	TRBD1	TGCGCCAGCAGCCAGACCGGGACAGGGAGGGAGCAGTACTTC	CASSQTGTGREQYF
many	TRBV6-5	TRBJ2-7	.	TGTGCCAGCCAAACAGGCGCTCTCTCCTACGAGCAGTACTTC	CASQTGALSYEQYF
.	TRBV25-1	TRBJ2-1	TRBD2	TGTGCCAGCAGTGGGACTAGCGCCTACAATGAGCAGTTCTTC	CASSGTSAYNEQFF
many	TRBV20-1	TRBJ1-4	.	TGCAGTGCTAGGAGGGGGAATGAAAAACTGTTTTTT	CSARRGNEKLFF
many	TRBV25-1	TRBJ1-5	.	TGTGCCAGCAGTGACGGGCAGACCTATCAGCCCCAGCATTTT	CASSDGQTYQPQHF
many	TRBV2	TRBJ1-2	.	TGTGCCAGCAGTCCCCTCAGGTCGGGAGAGGGCGGCTACACCTTC	CASSPLRSGEGGYTF
.	TRBV3-1	TRBJ2-4	.	TGTGCCAGCAGCCACAGAGACGCACTAGGAAACATTCAGTACTTC	CASSHRDALGNIQYF
many	TRBV5-1	TRBJ2-6	.	TGCGCCAGCAGCAACAGGTTTGGGGCCAACGTCCTGACTTTC	CASSNRFGANVLTF
many	TRBV10-3	TRBJ2-1	.	TGTGCCAGCGGACTATTATACAATGAGCAGTTCTTC	CASGLLYNEQFF
many	TRBV3-1	TRBJ1-5	.	TGTGCCAGCAGCCAAGGTTATGGCAATCAGCCCCAGCATTTT	CASSQGYGNQPQHF
many	TRBV2	TRBJ2-3	.	TGTGCCAGCAGGTCCAGGGGACACACAGATACGCAGTATTTT	CASRSRGHTDTQYF
few	TRBV18	TRBJ2-2	TRBD1	TGTGCCACCGCTTGGACAGGGGAGAACACCGGGGAGCTGTTTTTT	CATAWTGENTGELFF
few	TRBV29-1	TRBJ2-7	TRBD1	TGCAGCGGCGGGACAGGAACCTACGAGCAGTACTTC	CSGGTGTYEQYF
many	TRBV20-1	TRBJ1-2	.	TGCAGTGCTCCACGGGGTTCGGGGGACTATGGCTACACCTTC	CSAPRGSGDYGYTF
many	TRBV5-1	TRBJ2-3	.	TGCGCCAGCAGCCAGGGGTTCACAGATACGCAGTATTTT	CASSQGFTDTQYF